Here is one T cell receptor beta chain with its context. CDR1 and CDR2 from the germline V gene are KGHDR and SFDVKD. Trimming removed 3 bases from V and 0 bases from J; junction bases left unmatched: 4. The CDR3 loop spans 15 amino acids. The protocol was immunoSEQ multiplex PCR, while the TCRdb copy is restricted to in-frame clones and leaves out a portion. Among 80,000 to 95,000 clones, just over 85% were seen once, and the ten largest hold 27%. The data belong to a study of blood T cell repertoires in COVID-19. The sequenced sample was peripheral blood. The chain is built from TRBV24-1 and TRBJ2-7, with 7 bases matching TRBD1. The sequence was obtained from a man over 45 with active or convalescent COVID-19. In DNA, the CDR3 is TGTGCCACCAGTGATCGGCAGGGGGACTCCTACGAGCAGTACTTC. Amino acids: CATSDRQGDSYEQYF.